The 25 T cell receptor beta chains below come from one sample, sequenced in a study of control samples from healthy donors and cancer patients. Here immunoSEQ multiplex PCR was the method, and the copy in TCRdb shows in-frame clones only, minus some. In the table there are more than 35,000 clones, around 94% of which are singletons. What was sequenced was blood. The receptors derive from a man in his sixties in good health.

The CDR3 here is CASSRDPQIGEQYF. In DNA, the CDR3 is TGTGCCAGCAGCCGAGACCCTCAAATCGGCGAGCAGTACTTC. V gene TRBV11-3 combines with J gene TRBJ2-7, with D hard to call. Germline V gene sequence: CDR1 SGHNT, CDR2 YENEEA. The CDR3 extends over 14 amino acids. Trimming removed 5 bases from V and 6 bases from J, with 17 bases in between.

This chain uses TRBV30 with TRBJ2-3, with 8 bases fitting TRBD1. The CDR3 runs 15 residues. V lost 3 bases to trimming and J lost 2 bases; unmatched junction nucleotides: 7. CDR1 GTSNPN and CDR2 SVGIG come from the germline V gene (reference sequence). DNA for the CDR3: TGTGCCTGGAGGTCGGGCAGGGGGCTCACAGATACGCAGTATTTT. Amino acids: CAWRSGRGLTDTQYF.

The chain uses TRBV6-1 and TRBJ1-5; no definite D call. There are 14 residues in the CDR3. V lost 2 bases to trimming and J lost 4 bases, with 9 bases between them. Germline V gives CDR1 MNHNS, CDR2 SASEGT. This chain's CDR3 is CASSERDANQPQHF. CDR3 sequence (DNA): TGTGCCAGCAGTGAAAGGGATGCAAATCAGCCCCAGCATTTT.

V and J are TRBV20-1 and TRBJ2-7; unclear D gene. V was clipped by 8 bases and J by 3 bases, with 8 bases between them. This CDR3 is built from 10 residues. Germline V gives CDR1 DFQATT, CDR2 SNEGSKA (reference sequence). The CDR3 nucleotides read TGCAGTCCCAACAGCTACGAGCAGTACTTC. Translation: CSPNSYEQYF.

This clone was counted once. The CDR3 sequence: CASSPGQLNQPQHF. The CDR3 DNA is TGTGCCAGTAGCCCGGGACAGCTTAATCAGCCCCAGCATTTT. The chain carries TRBV19 and TRBJ1-5; 7 positions agree with TRBD1. The CDR3 contains 14 residues. The germline V gene has CDR1 LNHDA and CDR2 SQIVND (reference sequence). J gave up 4 bases and V 6 bases, and 6 bases lay outside the gene matches.

The genes are TRBV28 and TRBJ1-2; D possibly corresponds to TRBD1 (5 bases). Germline values: CDR1 MDHEN, CDR2 SYDVKM. Trimming stripped 6 bases from V and 6 bases from J, with 23 bases between. The CDR3 loop spans 16 amino acids. As DNA, the CDR3 is TGTGCCAGCAGACGGACATCGGACGGAGGGGTGGATGGCTACACCTTC. Translating gives CASRRTSDGGVDGYTF.

The rearrangement uses TRBV27 and TRBJ1-1, with a tentative D call TRBD1 (6 bases). The CDR3 extends over 15 amino acids. Trimming took 1 base from V and 0 from J, leaving 9 bases between them. Per the germline V gene, CDR1 is MNHEY and CDR2 is SMNVEV (reference sequence). In nucleotides, the CDR3 is TGTGCCAGCAGTTTATACGGGGGCATGAACACTGAAGCTTTCTTT. This sequence encodes CASSLYGGMNTEAFF.

The V gene is TRBV25-1, the J gene TRBJ1-2; D not resolved. This CDR3 spans 13 amino acids. From germline, CDR1 is MGHDK and CDR2 SYGVNS. V gave up 5 bases and J gave up 5 bases, with 12 bases separating them. The DNA of the CDR3 is TGTGCCAGCAGTAGGGATGGAGGGTATGGCTACACCTTC. Protein product: CASSRDGGYGYTF.

The V gene is TRBV11-2, the J gene TRBJ1-5; no firm D call. V was cut by 8 bases and J by 0 bases, with 8 bases left in between. The CDR3 extends over 13 amino acids. Germline lookup yields CDR1 SGHAT and CDR2 FQNNGV. The CDR3: CASSKYSNQPQHF. For the CDR3, the DNA is TGTGCCAGCTCGAAATATAGCAATCAGCCCCAGCATTTT.

This chain links TRBV12-5 with TRBJ2-7; D not resolved. Germline V gene lookup returns CDR1 LGHNT and CDR2 FRNRAP. This CDR3 is built from 16 residues. Trimming shortened V by 0 bases and J by 4 bases, and 16 bases separated the two germline ends. CDR3 coding DNA: TGTGCTAGTGGTTTGGTACCGGACCGCCCCTTGTACGAGCAGTACTTC. Residues: CASGLVPDRPLYEQYF.

The rearrangement joins TRBV24-1 to TRBJ2-1; TRBD2 might be the D (5 bases). V lost 7 bases and J 9 bases, leaving 18 bases between the germline ends. Germline V gene lookup returns CDR1 KGHDR and CDR2 SFDVKD. The CDR3 has 14 residues. The CDR3 bases are TGTGCCACCAGCGACGGACTCCTCCTTGCTGAGCAGTTCTTC. Its protein is CATSDGLLLAEQFF.

This clone showed up just a few times. This sequence joins TRBV11-3 and TRBJ2-1; weak D call: TRBD2 (6 bases). V was trimmed by 1 base and J by 4 bases, leaving 20 bases between them. Looked up from germline, CDR1 is SGHNT and CDR2 is YENEEA. The CDR3 runs 18 residues. In DNA, the CDR3 is TGTGCCAGCAGCTTAGGCCCAAATCTAGCGCCCGGATACAATGAGCAGTTCTTC. Translation: CASSLGPNLAPGYNEQFF.

The chain links TRBV11-3 to TRBJ2-1, with TRBD1 matching over 7 bases. Germline V gene lookup returns CDR1 SGHNT and CDR2 YENEEA. This CDR3 spans 13 amino acids. V trimming: 7 bases; J trimming: 6 bases; junction bases outside the gene matches: 6. CDR3: CASTQGVGNEQFF. The CDR3 nucleotides read TGTGCCAGCACCCAGGGGGTTGGCAATGAGCAGTTCTTC.

The chain links TRBV5-1 to TRBJ2-1, with 8 bases aligning to TRBD1. Looked up from germline, CDR1 is SGHRS and CDR2 is YFSETQ. CDR3 length: 15 amino acids. V dropped 4 bases and J dropped 5; count of bases not matched to a gene: 8. This chain's CDR3 is CASSRQGARDNEQFF. The CDR3 nucleotides read TGCGCCAGCAGCCGGCAGGGGGCGCGGGACAATGAGCAGTTCTTC.

This clone turned up a few times. This sequence joins TRBV28 and TRBJ2-6; D perhaps matches TRBD2 (5 bases). The CDR3 has 18 amino acids. CDR1 is MDHEN and CDR2 is SYDVKM in the germline V gene. With 2 bases removed from V and 0 bases from J, the gap between germline ends came to 14 bases. CDR3 nucleotides: TGTGCCAGCAGTTTAGTATGGGGAGCGCACTCTGGGGCCAACGTCCTGACTTTC. This translates into CASSLVWGAHSGANVLTF.

V is TRBV6-5 and J is TRBJ2-2; possible D gene TRBD2, 6 bases. Germline V gene lookup returns CDR1 MNHEY and CDR2 SVGAGI. V was cut by 11 bases and J by 1 base, with 11 bases left in between. The CDR3 has 13 residues. CDR3 in DNA: TGTGCCGGGAGGAGGGGGAACACCGGGGAGCTGTTTTTT. Translation: CAGRRGNTGELFF.

This rearrangement joins TRBV9 to TRBJ2-5; D is perhaps TRBD1 (6 bases). This CDR3 comprises 14 residues. Trimming removed 6 bases at V and 4 bases at J, with 16 bases between. Germline V CDR1 and CDR2: SGDLS, YYNGEE. CDR3 sequence: CASTPGGTLETQYF. CDR3 in DNA: TGTGCCAGCACCCCAGGTGGGACACTAGAGACCCAGTACTTC.

The chain couples TRBV10-3 to TRBJ1-6; D remains unclear. The CDR3 spans 14 residues. V dropped 6 bases and J dropped 4 bases, with 10 bases sitting between them. Germline-derived CDR1 and CDR2 are ENHRY and SYGVKD. The CDR3 loop reads CAIRRTEYNSPLHF. CDR3 nucleotides: TGTGCCATCAGGAGGACGGAGTATAATTCACCCCTCCACTTT.

A word on this clone: A junction end diverges from the germline sequence, so it may reflect a read error. This chain connects TRBV7-7 to TRBJ2-7; D is possibly TRBD2 (5 bases). The CDR3 extends over 14 amino acids. Germline loops: CDR1 SSHAT, CDR2 FNYEAQ (reference sequence). The CDR3 DNA sequence: TGTGCTAGCAGCTTAGAGGCTAGCAGCTACGAGCAGTACTTC. Translation: CASSLEASSYEQYF.

This clone was seen a few times. The chain combines TRBV29-1 with TRBJ2-2, with no clear D. The CDR3 runs to 14 residues. CDR1 and CDR2 from the germline V gene are SQVTM and ANQGSEA. Trimming removed 3 bases from V and 3 bases from J, with 11 bases in between. The CDR3 DNA reads as TGCAGCGTTGAGGTGGACGGGTACACCGGGGAGCTGTTTTTT. Protein sequence: CSVEVDGYTGELFF.

This clone was picked up one time. This sequence joins TRBV25-1 and TRBJ2-2; 7 positions match TRBD1. The CDR3 is 16 amino acids. Germline V lookup: CDR1 MGHDK, CDR2 SYGVNS. V dropped 1 base and J dropped 7; count of bases not matched to a gene: 9. In DNA, the CDR3 is TGTGCCAGCAGTGAATCCGGGACAGTTAAGTTCGGGGAGCTGTTTTTT. Protein: CASSESGTVKFGELFF.

The CDR3 DNA reads TGCGCCAGCAGCTTGAAAGCCAGGAGCTCCTACGAGCAGTACTTC. Translating gives CASSLKARSSYEQYF. The V and J genes are TRBV5-1 and TRBJ2-7; D not certain. The length of the CDR3 is 15 residues. V gave up 1 base and J gave up 0 bases, with 11 bases separating them. CDR1 is SGHRS and CDR2 is YFSETQ in the germline V gene.

This clone was observed a handful of times. J is TRBJ2-3 and V is TRBV11-3; no firm D call. This CDR3 spans 12 amino acids. The V end was cut by 3 bases, the J end by 11 bases, with 12 bases between. Germline CDR1 is SGHNT and CDR2 is YENEEA. The CDR3 spells CASSFERTEQYF. CDR3 DNA: TGTGCCAGCAGCTTCGAGAGGACCGAGCAGTATTTT.

The chain has TRBV19 and TRBJ2-2, with 10 bases identical to TRBD2. Per germline, CDR1 LNHDA and CDR2 SQIVND (reference sequence). J was trimmed by 6 bases and V by 2 bases; bases with no gene match: 6. CDR3 length equals 16 residues. CDR3: CASSIKSGRGPGELFF. The CDR3 DNA reads TGTGCCAGTAGTATAAAGAGCGGGAGGGGCCCCGGGGAGCTGTTTTTT. The full variable domain, rest sourced from reference TRBV19 and TRBJ2-2, is DGGITQSPKYLFRKEGQNVTLSCEQNLNHDAMYWYRQDPGQGLRLIYYSQIVNDFQKGDIAEGYSVSREKKESFPLTVTSAQKNPTAFYLCASSIKSGRGPGELFFGEGSRLTVL.

This clone was recorded only once. This rearrangement joins TRBV19 to TRBJ1-2; 11 positions agree with TRBD1. Losses at the gene ends were 5 bases for V and 4 bases for J; bases not matched to a gene: 9. Germline CDR1 is LNHDA and CDR2 is SQIVND (reference sequence). The CDR3 consists of 16 residues. The CDR3 spells CASSPGQGAVGYGYTF. The CDR3 DNA reads as TGTGCCAGTAGTCCCGGACAGGGGGCAGTCGGCTATGGCTACACCTTC.